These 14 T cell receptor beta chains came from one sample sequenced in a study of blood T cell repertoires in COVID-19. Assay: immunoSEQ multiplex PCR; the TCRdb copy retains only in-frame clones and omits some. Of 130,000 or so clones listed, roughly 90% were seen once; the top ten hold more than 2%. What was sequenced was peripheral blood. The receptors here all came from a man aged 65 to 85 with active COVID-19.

This chain's CDR3 is CASSLEGDRTEAFF. For the CDR3, the DNA is TGCGCCAGCAGCTTAGAGGGGGACCGCACTGAAGCTTTCTTT. V gene TRBV5-1 combines with J gene TRBJ1-1; a weak D match, TRBD1 (6 bases). From germline, CDR1 is SGHRS and CDR2 YFSETQ. This CDR3 has 14 amino acids. V was shortened by 2 bases and J by 4 bases, with 12 bases between the two germline ends. The full variable domain, with the rest looked up from reference TRBV5-1 and TRBJ1-1, is KAGVTQTPRYLIKTRGQQVTLSCSPISGHRSVSWYQQTPGQGLQFLFEYFSETQRNKGNFPGRFSGRQFSNSRSEMNVSTLELGDSALYLCASSLEGDRTEAFFGQGTRLTVV.

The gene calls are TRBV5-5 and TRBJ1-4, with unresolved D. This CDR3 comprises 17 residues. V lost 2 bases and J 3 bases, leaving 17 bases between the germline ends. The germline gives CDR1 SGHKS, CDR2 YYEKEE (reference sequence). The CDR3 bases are TGTGCCAGCAGCTTTTGGCCCGTCCCCGGGTCTAATGAAAAACTGTTTTTT. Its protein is CASSFWPVPGSNEKLFF. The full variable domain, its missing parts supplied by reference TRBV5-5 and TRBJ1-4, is DAGVTQSPTHLIKTRGQQVTLRCSPISGHKSVSWYQQVLGQGPQFIFQYYEKEERGRGNFPDRFSARQFPNYSSELNVNALLLGDSALYLCASSFWPVPGSNEKLFFGSGTQLSVL.

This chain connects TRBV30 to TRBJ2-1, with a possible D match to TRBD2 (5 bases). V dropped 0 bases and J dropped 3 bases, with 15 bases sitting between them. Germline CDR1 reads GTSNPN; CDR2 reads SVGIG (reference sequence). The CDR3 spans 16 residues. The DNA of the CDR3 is TGTGCCTGGAGTGTAGGCGGAGGAGGTCTCTACAATGAGCAGTTCTTC. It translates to CAWSVGGGGLYNEQFF.

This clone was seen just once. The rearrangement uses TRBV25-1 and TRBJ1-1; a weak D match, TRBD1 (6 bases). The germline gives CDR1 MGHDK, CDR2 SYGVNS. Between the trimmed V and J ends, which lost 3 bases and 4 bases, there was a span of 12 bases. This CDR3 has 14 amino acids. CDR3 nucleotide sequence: TGTGCCAGCAGTGATTCGGACAGTAGCACTGAAGCTTTCTTT. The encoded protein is CASSDSDSSTEAFF.

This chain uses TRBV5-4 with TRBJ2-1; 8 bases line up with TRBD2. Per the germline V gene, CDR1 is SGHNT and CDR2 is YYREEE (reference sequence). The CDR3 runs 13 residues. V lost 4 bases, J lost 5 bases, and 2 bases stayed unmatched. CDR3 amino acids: CASSRSGDNEQFF. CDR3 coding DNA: TGTGCCAGCAGCCGTAGCGGGGACAATGAGCAGTTCTTC.

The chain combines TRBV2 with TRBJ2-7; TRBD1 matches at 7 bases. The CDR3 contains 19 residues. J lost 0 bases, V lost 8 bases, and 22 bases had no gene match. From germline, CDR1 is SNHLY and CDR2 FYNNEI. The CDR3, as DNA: TGTGCCAGCGGGCCCATAGGGGGCTTAGGGACCATAAGCTCCTACGAGCAGTACTTC. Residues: CASGPIGGLGTISSYEQYF.

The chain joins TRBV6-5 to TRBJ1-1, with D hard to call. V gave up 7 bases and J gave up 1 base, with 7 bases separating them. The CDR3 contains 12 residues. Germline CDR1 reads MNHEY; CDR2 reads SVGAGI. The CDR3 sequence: CASKTRNTEAFF. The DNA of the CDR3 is TGTGCCAGCAAAACGAGGAACACTGAAGCTTTCTTT.

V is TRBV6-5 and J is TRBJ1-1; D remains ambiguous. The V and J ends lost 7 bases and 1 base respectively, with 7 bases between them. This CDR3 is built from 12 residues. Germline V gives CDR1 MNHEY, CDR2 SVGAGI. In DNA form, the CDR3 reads TGTGCCAGCATGGTCGGGAACACTGAAGCTTTCTTT. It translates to CASMVGNTEAFF.

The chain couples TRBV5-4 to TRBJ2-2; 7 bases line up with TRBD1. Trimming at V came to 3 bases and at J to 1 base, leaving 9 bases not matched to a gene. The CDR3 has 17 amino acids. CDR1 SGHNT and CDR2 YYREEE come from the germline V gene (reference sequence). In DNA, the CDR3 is TGTGCCAGCAGCTCCTACGCGCGACAGGGGAACACCGGGGAGCTGTTTTTT. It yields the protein CASSSYARQGNTGELFF.

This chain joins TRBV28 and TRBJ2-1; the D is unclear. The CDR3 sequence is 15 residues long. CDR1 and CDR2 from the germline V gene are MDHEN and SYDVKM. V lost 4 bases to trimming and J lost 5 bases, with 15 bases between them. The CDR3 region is CASSSAPDTHNEQFF. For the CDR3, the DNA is TGTGCCAGCAGTTCCGCCCCAGACACGCACAATGAGCAGTTCTTC.

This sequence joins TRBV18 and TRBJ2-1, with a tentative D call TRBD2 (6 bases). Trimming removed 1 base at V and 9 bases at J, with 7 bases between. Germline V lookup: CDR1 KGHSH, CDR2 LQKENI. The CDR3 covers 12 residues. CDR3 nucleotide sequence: TGTGCCAGCTCACCACGGAGGGGTGAGCAGTTCTTC. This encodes CASSPRRGEQFF.

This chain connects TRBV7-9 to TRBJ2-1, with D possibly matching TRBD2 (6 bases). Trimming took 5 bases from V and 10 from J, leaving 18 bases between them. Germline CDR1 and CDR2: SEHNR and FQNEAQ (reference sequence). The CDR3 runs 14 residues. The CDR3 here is CASSRGVLSHEQFF. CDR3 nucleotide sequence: TGTGCCAGCAGCCGCGGGGTTCTCTCGCACGAGCAGTTCTTC. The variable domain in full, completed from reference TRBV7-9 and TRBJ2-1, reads DTGVSQNPRHKITKRGQNVTFRCDPISEHNRLYWYRQTLGQGPEFLTYFQNEAQLEKSRLLSDRFSAERPKGSFSTLEIQRTEQGDSAMYLCASSRGVLSHEQFFGPGTRLTVL.

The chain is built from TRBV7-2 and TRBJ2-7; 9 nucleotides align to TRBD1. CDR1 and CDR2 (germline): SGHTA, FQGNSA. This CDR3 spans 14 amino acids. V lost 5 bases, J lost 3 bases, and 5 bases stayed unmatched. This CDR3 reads CASSGGTGIYEQYF. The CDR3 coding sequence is TGTGCCAGCAGCGGGGGGACAGGGATCTACGAGCAGTACTTC.

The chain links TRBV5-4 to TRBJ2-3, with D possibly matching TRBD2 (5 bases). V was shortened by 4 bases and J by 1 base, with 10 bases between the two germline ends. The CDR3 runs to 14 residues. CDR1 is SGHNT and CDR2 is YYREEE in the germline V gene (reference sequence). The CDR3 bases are TGTGCCAGCAGCCCTACTAGAGGCACAGATACGCAGTATTTT. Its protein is CASSPTRGTDTQYF.